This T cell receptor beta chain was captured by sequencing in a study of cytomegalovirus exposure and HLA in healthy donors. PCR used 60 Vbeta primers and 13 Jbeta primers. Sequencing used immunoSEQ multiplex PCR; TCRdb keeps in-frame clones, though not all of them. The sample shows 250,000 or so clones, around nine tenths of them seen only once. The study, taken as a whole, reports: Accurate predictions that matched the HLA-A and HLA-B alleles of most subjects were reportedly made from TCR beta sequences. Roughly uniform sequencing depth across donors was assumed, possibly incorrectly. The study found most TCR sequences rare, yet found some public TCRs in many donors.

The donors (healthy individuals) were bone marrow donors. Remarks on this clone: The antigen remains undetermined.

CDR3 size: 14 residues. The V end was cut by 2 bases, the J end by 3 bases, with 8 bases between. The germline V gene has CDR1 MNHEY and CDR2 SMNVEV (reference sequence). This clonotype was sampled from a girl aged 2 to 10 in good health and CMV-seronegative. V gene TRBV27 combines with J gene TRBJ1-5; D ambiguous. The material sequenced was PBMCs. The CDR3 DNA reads TGTGCCAGCAGTTTACGCTACCTCAATCAGCCCCAGCATTTT. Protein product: CASSLRYLNQPQHF.